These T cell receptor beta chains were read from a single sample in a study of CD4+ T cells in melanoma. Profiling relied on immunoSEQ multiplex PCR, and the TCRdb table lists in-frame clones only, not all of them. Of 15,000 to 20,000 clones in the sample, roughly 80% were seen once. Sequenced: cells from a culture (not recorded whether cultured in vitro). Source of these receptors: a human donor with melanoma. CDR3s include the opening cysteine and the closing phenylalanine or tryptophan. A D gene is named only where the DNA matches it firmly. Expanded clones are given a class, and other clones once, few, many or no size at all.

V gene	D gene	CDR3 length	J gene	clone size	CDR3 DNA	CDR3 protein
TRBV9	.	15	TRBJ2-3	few	TGTGCCAGCAGCTCCCGGGCAGACATCACAGATACGCAGTATTTT	CASSSRADITDTQYF
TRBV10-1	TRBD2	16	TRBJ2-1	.	TGCGCCAGCAGTGATAGTCGCGCCGGGAGGAACAATGAGCAGTTCTTC	CASSDSRAGRNNEQFF
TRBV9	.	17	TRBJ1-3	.	TGTGCCAGCAGCCCCCGAGTACAAGTCGGTCCTGGAAACACCATATATTTT	CASSPRVQVGPGNTIYF
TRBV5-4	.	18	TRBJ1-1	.	TGTGCCAGCAGCCCGACCGTAGGGCGACCAGAGTGGAACACTGAAGCTTTCTTT	CASSPTVGRPEWNTEAFF
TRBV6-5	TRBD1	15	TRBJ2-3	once	TGTGCCAGCAGCCGAACAGGAGGACAGGGAGGAACGCAGTATTTT	CASSRTGGQGGTQYF
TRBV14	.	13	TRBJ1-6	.	TGTGCCAGCAGCCTCGTCCCTCGTTCACCCCTCCACTTT	CASSLVPRSPLHF
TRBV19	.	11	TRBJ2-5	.	TGTGCCAGTAGTAACGGAGAGACCCAGTACTTC	CASSNGETQYF
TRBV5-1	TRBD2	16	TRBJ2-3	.	TGCGCCAGCAGCTTGGGCTCTAGCGGGAGCACAGATACGCAGTATTTT	CASSLGSSGSTDTQYF
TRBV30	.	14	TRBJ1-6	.	TGTGCCTGGAGTGTGGGGACAAGTAATTCACCCCTCCACTTT	CAWSVGTSNSPLHF
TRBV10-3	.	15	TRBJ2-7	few	TGTGCCATCAGTGAGGAGGGGACCGGTTCCTACGAGCAGTACTTC	CAISEEGTGSYEQYF
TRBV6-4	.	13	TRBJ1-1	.	TGTGCCAGCAGCAGCAATTGGAACACTGAAGCTTTCTTT	CASSSNWNTEAFF
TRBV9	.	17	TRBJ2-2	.	TGTGCCAGCAGCGCCCTAGGGGGGGGGCGTAACACCGGGGAGCTGTTTTTT	CASSALGGGRNTGELFF
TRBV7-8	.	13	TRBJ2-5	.	TGTGCCAGCAGCTTCACTAGAATGGAGACCCAGTACTTC	CASSFTRMETQYF
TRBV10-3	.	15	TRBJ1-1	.	TGTGCCATCAGTGAGTCTCAGGATTTGAACACTGAAGCTTTCTTT	CAISESQDLNTEAFF
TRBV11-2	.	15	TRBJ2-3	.	TGTGCCAGCAGCCTCACCACCGGGATCACAGATACGCAGTATTTT	CASSLTTGITDTQYF
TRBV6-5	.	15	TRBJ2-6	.	TGTGCCAGCAGTTACGCGGGATCTGGGGCCAACGTCCTGACTTTC	CASSYAGSGANVLTF
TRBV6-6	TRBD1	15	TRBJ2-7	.	TGTGCCAGCAGTATACCGGGACAGGGAACCTACGAGCAGTACTTC	CASSIPGQGTYEQYF
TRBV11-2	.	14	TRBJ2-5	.	TGTGCCAGCAGCTTATCTCCGAACGTACAGACCCAGTACTTC	CASSLSPNVQTQYF
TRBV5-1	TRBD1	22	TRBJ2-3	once	TGCGCCAGCAGCCGGTGGTTCCGACCGCGGGACAGGGGAATTAGTTCCACAGATACGCAGTATTTT	CASSRWFRPRDRGISSTDTQYF
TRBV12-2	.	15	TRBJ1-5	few	TGTGCAAGTCGCTGGCGGGACAGGGGCAATCAGCCCCAGCATTTT	CASRWRDRGNQPQHF
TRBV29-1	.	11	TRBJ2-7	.	TGCAGCGTTGACAGGTTGGGAGAGCAGTACTTC	CSVDRLGEQYF
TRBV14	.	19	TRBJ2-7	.	TGTGCCAGCAGCCAAGAGAGCTATAGTGGTCGGGACAACTCCTACGAGCAGTACTTC	CASSQESYSGRDNSYEQYF
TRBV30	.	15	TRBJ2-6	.	TGTGCCTGGAGTGTGGGTTTCTCTGGGGCCAACGTCCTGACTTTC	CAWSVGFSGANVLTF
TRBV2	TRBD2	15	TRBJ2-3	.	TGTGCCCTCAGCGGGGTGACAGTCACATCAGATACGCAGTATTTT	CALSGVTVTSDTQYF
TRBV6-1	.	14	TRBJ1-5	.	TGTGCCAGCACCCCGGGGGGGAGCAATCAGCCCCAGCATTTT	CASTPGGSNQPQHF
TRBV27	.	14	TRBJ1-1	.	TGTGCTAGTGGTCAACCCCCCTTGAACACTGAAGCTTTCTTT	CASGQPPLNTEAFF
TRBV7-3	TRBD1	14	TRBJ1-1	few	TGTGCCAGCAGCTTGGGACAGGCTCACACTGAAGCTTTCTTT	CASSLGQAHTEAFF
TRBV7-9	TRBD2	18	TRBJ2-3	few	TGTGCCAGCAGCTTAGCCCGTTCCGGGACTAGCGGGGGCTTTACGCAGTATTTT	CASSLARSGTSGGFTQYF
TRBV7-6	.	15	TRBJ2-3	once	TGTGCCAGCAGCTTAGAGGGTTTAGGGTCAGATACGCAGTATTTT	CASSLEGLGSDTQYF
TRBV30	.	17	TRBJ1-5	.	TGTGCCTGGAGTGTTGGTAGGGGGACAAGCAGCAATCAGCCCCAGCATTTT	CAWSVGRGTSSNQPQHF
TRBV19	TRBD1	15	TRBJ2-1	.	TGTGCCAGTCAGCCCCGGGACAGGGTACGCAATGAGCAGTTCTTC	CASQPRDRVRNEQFF